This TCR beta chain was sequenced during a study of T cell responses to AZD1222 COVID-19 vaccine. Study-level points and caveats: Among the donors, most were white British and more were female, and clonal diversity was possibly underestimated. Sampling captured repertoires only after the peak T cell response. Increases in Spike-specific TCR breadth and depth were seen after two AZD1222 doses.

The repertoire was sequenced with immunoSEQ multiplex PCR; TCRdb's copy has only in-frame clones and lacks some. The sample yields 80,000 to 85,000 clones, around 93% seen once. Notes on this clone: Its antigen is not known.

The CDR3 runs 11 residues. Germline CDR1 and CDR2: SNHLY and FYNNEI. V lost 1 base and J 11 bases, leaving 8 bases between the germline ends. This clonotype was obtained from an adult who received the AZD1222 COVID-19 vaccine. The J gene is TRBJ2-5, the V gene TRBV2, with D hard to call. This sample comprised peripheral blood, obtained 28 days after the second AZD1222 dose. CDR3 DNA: TGTGCCAGCAGTGAAGAAAGGATACAGTACTTC. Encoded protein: CASSEERIQYF. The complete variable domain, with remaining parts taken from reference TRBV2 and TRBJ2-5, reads EPEVTQTPSHQVTQMGQEVILRCVPISNHLYFYWYRQILGQKVEFLVSFYNNEISEKSEIFDDQFSVERPDGSNFTLKIRSTKLEDSAMYFCASSEERIQYFGPGTRLLVL.